This TCR beta chain was sequenced during a study of T cell responses to AZD1222 COVID-19 vaccine. CDR1 is SGHTA, CDR2 FQGNSA, per germline. V shed 3 bases and J shed 7 bases, with 10 bases lying between them. This CDR3 is built from 14 residues. Here immunoSEQ multiplex PCR was the method, and the copy in TCRdb shows in-frame clones only, minus some. The sample shows more than 85,000 clones, around 80% of them seen only once. The sequence derives from an adult in good health. The chain couples TRBV7-2 to TRBJ1-6; perhaps TRBD1 as D (5 bases). The sequenced sample was peripheral blood, obtained on day 0 of AZD1222 vaccination. The DNA for the CDR3 is TGTGCCAGCAGCTTGACAGAAAACAATTCACCCCTCCACTTT. Protein product: CASSLTENNSPLHF.